Listed below are T cell receptor beta chains from one sample, sequenced in a study of T cells in Graves' hyperthyroidism and ophthalmopathy. TCRdb re-derived calls from the multiplex PCR reads in MiXCR, one entry per CDR3 protein. The sample lists about 580,000 distinct CDR3 sequences, more than 11% occurring once. The sequenced sample consisted of blood. These receptors were collected from a woman in her twenties or thirties with Graves' hyperthyroidism that later progressed to Graves' ophthalmopathy. The CDR3 runs from the conserved cysteine through the conserved F or W. Some rows have no size entry. The others give once, few or many, or a class for an expanded clone.

TRBJ1-5 | many | TRBV24-1 | CATSDLFEPQHF
TRBJ2-3 | - | TRBV10-3 | CAIRSRTSGTDTQYF
TRBJ1-4 | few | TRBV28 | CASSFGADPPEKLFF
TRBJ2-7 | many | TRBV7-2 | CASSLGGVASGTYEQYF
TRBJ2-1 | once | TRBV20-1 | CSASDGMGNEQFF
TRBJ1-1 | - | TRBV2 | CASSAGEFQNTEAFF
TRBJ1-1 | many | TRBV7-9 | CASSLGNMNTEAFF
TRBJ2-3 | - | TRBV9 | CAGSVVGGFTDTQYF
TRBJ1-5 | - | TRBV7-9 | CASSPRGGDGQPQHF
TRBJ2-5 | - | TRBV2 | CATSYTSGSGETEYF
TRBJ1-4 | many | TRBV28 | CASSLQATNEKLFF
TRBJ1-1 | - | TRBV9 | CASSQAGGTGLTEAFF
TRBJ2-4 | - | TRBV27 | CASSLTEAKNIQHF
TRBJ2-7 | many | TRBV7-9 | CASSLAGSPYEQYF
TRBJ2-3 | - | TRBV7-8 | CALGREDTQYF
TRBJ2-2 | - | TRBV28 | CASSRQGYTNTGELFF
TRBJ1-1 | - | TRBV12-3/TRBV12-4 | CASTLGQATRTEAFF
TRBJ1-4 | few | TRBV7-6 | CASRPTQGAPNEKLFF
TRBJ2-7 | many | TRBV7-9 | CASRRDSNYEQYF
TRBJ2-3 | - | TRBV24-1 | CATSDSSLQGDTQYF
TRBJ2-5 | - | TRBV4-1 | CASSQDHGTLSGETQYF
TRBJ1-2 | many | TRBV5-4 | CASSPSMAGQGGGYTF
TRBJ1-3 | - | TRBV2 | CASSGAGAGNTIYF
TRBJ2-7 | many | TRBV10-3 | CAISAPRNHEQYF
TRBJ2-7 | - | TRBV3-2 | CASSQFLLLAVSYEQYF
TRBJ1-2 | many | TRBV7-9 | CASSSSPTGNYGYTF
TRBJ2-1 | - | TRBV20-1 | CSAREWGPDEQFF
TRBJ2-7 | many | TRBV27 | CASKPGHQSYEQYF
TRBJ1-5 | many | TRBV28 | CASSPVALGQPQHF
TRBJ2-1 | - | TRBV7-2 | CASSPRRGNEQFF
TRBJ2-5 | - | TRBV3-1 | CASVDPRTASQYF
TRBJ2-7 | many | TRBV28 | CATAPITYEQYF
TRBJ1-1 | many | TRBV6-5 | CASSYSGYRVGGPTEAFF
TRBJ2-7 | many | TRBV28 | CASQTSSSYEQYF
TRBJ1-5 | many | TRBV12-3/TRBV12-4 | CASSYDRAGDQPQHF